These 24 T cell receptor beta chains were sequenced from one sample in a study of response to subunit inactivated influenza vaccine. Using its own MiXCR run on the RT-PCR reads, TCRdb lists one record per CDR3 protein. The table lists some 540,000 distinct CDR3 sequences, around a quarter of them singletons. The data were also submitted as part of a second study, on T cells expressing NK-cell markers. That study reports: Production of TCR beta cDNA relied on 5'RACE template switching with UMIs.

The source was CD4+ T cells sorted from PBMCs, collected about 11 days after vaccination. The source is a man aged 50 to 59 who received an inactivated influenza vaccine.

This clonotype has just a few counts. The chain uses TRBV20-1 and TRBJ2-7; maybe TRBD2 (5 bases). CDR3 size: 13 residues. CDR1 is DFQATT and CDR2 is SNEGSKA in the germline V gene (reference sequence). The ends were cut back, 1 base at V and 6 bases at J, with 13 bases in the middle. This CDR3 reads CSARGRVSGEQYF. As DNA, the CDR3 is TGCAGTGCTAGAGGGAGAGTAAGCGGCGAGCAGTACTTC.

The rearrangement joins TRBV10-2 to TRBJ2-3; D perhaps matches TRBD2 (6 bases). The germline V gene has CDR1 WSHSY and CDR2 SAAADI. The CDR3 covers 13 residues. The V end was cut by 5 bases, the J end by 1 base, with 7 bases between. CDR3 nucleotide sequence: TGCGCCAGCAGTATAGCGGGCACAGATACGCAGTATTTT. As protein: CASSIAGTDTQYF.

The sample holds one count of this clonotype. CDR3 coding DNA: TGTGCCAGCAGTTTCGACAGGAACAATGAGCAGTTCTTC. This encodes CASSFDRNNEQFF. This chain uses TRBV12-3 or TRBV12-4 with TRBJ2-1, with a weak D call TRBD1 (6 bases). CDR3 size: 13 residues. V lost 3 bases and J lost 5, with 8 bases in between.

V is TRBV12-3 or TRBV12-4 and J is TRBJ2-7, with 13 bases fitting TRBD2. The CDR3 has 15 residues. With V trimmed by 5 bases and J by 6 bases, 7 bases remained unmatched. CDR3 coding DNA: TGTGCCAGCAGTGAAACTAGCGGGGGGGCCCGCGAGCAGTACTTC. Translated, it gives CASSETSGGAREQYF.

This chain links TRBV5-1 with TRBJ2-5; D may be TRBD1 or TRBD2 (5 bases each). This CDR3 contains 16 residues. Germline CDR1 and CDR2: SGHRS and YFSETQ. Between the trimmed V and J ends, which lost 2 bases and 4 bases, there was a span of 18 bases. The CDR3 DNA is TGCGCCAGCAGCTTAAATCGGGGCGCGAGTAGAGAGACCCAGTACTTC. Protein product: CASSLNRGASRETQYF.

The rearrangement joins TRBV6-2 or TRBV6-3 to TRBJ2-1; 8 positions agree with TRBD2. CDR3 size: 15 residues. CDR1 and CDR2 (germline): MNHEY, SVGEGT. V lost 10 bases to trimming and J lost 4 bases; unmatched junction nucleotides: 12. The chain's CDR3 is CATKLTGGPYNEQFF. CDR3 coding DNA: TGTGCCACCAAGTTAACGGGAGGGCCATACAATGAGCAGTTCTTC.

The V gene is TRBV12-3 or TRBV12-4, the J gene TRBJ1-6; TRBD1 matches 11 bases. The V gene end was trimmed by 4 bases and the J gene end by 7 bases; junction bases not matched to a gene: 3. The CDR3 length is 15 residues. The chain's CDR3 is CASSYGQGANSPLHF. The CDR3 DNA reads TGTGCCAGCAGTTATGGACAGGGGGCAAATTCACCCCTCCACTTT.

This chain connects TRBV5-1 to TRBJ1-1; 9 bases agree with TRBD1. Germline values: CDR1 SGHRS, CDR2 YFSETQ. V lost 0 bases to trimming and J lost 0 bases; unmatched junction nucleotides: 6. The CDR3 is 17 residues long. The CDR3 region has the DNA TGCGCCAGCAGCTTGGGACAGGGGGTGGGTATGAACACTGAAGCTTTCTTT. Residues: CASSLGQGVGMNTEAFF.

This clonotype was counted between two and nine times. CDR3 sequence: CASSLGSGRGQDEQFF. The CDR3 DNA follows: TGTGCCAGCAGCTTAGGAAGCGGGCGGGGCCAAGATGAGCAGTTCTTC. The J gene is TRBJ2-1, the V gene TRBV7-2; a possible D gene is TRBD2 (6 bases). Germline V gene data show CDR1 as SGHTA and CDR2 as FQGNSA. The germline V and J ends were trimmed by 1 base and 8 bases, with 18 bases remaining between them. CDR3 size: 16 residues. The complete variable domain, with remaining parts taken from reference TRBV7-2 and TRBJ2-1, reads GAGVSQSPSNKVTEKGKDVELRCDPISGHTALYWYRQSLGQGLEFLIYFQGNSAPDKSGLPSDRFSAERTGGSVSTLTIQRTQQEDSAVYLCASSLGSGRGQDEQFFGPGTRLTVL.

This clonotype has just one count. The chain joins TRBV5-1 to TRBJ2-5; D might be TRBD1 or TRBD2, each matching 6 bases. CDR1 is SGHRS, CDR2 YFSETQ, per germline. This CDR3 is 15 amino acids long. Trimming shortened V by 4 bases and J by 4 bases, and 17 bases separated the two germline ends. CDR3 in DNA: TGCGCCAGCAGCCTGGGGATCGGGGGCATAGAGACCCAGTACTTC. Translating gives CASSLGIGGIETQYF.

V and J are TRBV6-2 or TRBV6-3 and TRBJ2-7, with TRBD2 matching over 11 bases. V trimming: 0 bases; J trimming: 1 base; junction bases outside the gene matches: 2. This CDR3 has 16 amino acids. Looked up from germline, CDR1 is MNHEY and CDR2 is SVGEGT. CDR3: CASSYSLAGGSYEQYF. The CDR3 DNA is TGTGCCAGCAGTTACTCTCTAGCGGGAGGTTCCTACGAGCAGTACTTC.

In its sample, this clonotype was seen a few times. The chain uses TRBV6-2 or TRBV6-3 and TRBJ1-5; 7 nucleotides match TRBD1. The germline V gene has CDR1 MNHEY and CDR2 SVGEGT. The length of the CDR3 is 14 residues. Trimming took 9 bases from V and 5 from J; bases not matched to a gene: 10. The chain's CDR3 is CASKEYRGHQPQHF. DNA for the CDR3: TGTGCCAGTAAGGAGTACAGGGGTCATCAGCCCCAGCATTTT.

The chain is built from TRBV15 and TRBJ2-5; 11 positions match TRBD2. There are 15 residues in the CDR3. The germline gives CDR1 LNHNV, CDR2 YYDKDF (reference sequence). V lost 6 bases, J lost 7 bases, and 10 bases stayed unmatched. The CDR3 DNA is TGTGCCACCAGTATAATAGCGGGGGGGCCTCCGACCCAGTACTTC. This codes for CATSIIAGGPPTQYF.

This clonotype was seen a few times. The chain links TRBV11-2 to TRBJ2-1; 7 bases align to TRBD2. CDR3 size: 15 residues. J lost 6 bases, V lost 5 bases, and 10 bases had no gene match. Germline assignment: CDR1 SGHAT and CDR2 FQNNGV. The CDR3 here is CASSRSGGKGNEQFF. CDR3 coding DNA: TGTGCCAGCAGCCGTTCCGGGGGGAAGGGCAATGAGCAGTTCTTC.

This chain links TRBV20-1 with TRBJ2-5; 8 nucleotides match TRBD2. Per the germline V gene, CDR1 is DFQATT and CDR2 is SNEGSKA (reference sequence). The CDR3 consists of 13 residues. With V trimmed by 5 bases and J by 5 bases, 7 bases remained unmatched. Here the CDR3 reads CSALPSGSETQYF. The CDR3 coding sequence is TGCAGTGCTTTACCAAGCGGGAGTGAGACCCAGTACTTC.

V and J are TRBV4-3 and TRBJ1-5; a weak D match, TRBD1 (5 bases). Germline lookup yields CDR1 LGHNA and CDR2 YSLEER. This CDR3 is 16 amino acids long. V lost 0 bases to trimming and J lost 6 bases, with 15 bases between them. CDR3 amino acids: CASSQEQEGPRQPQHF. The CDR3 DNA reads TGCGCCAGCAGCCAAGAACAGGAAGGGCCCCGTCAGCCCCAGCATTTT.

This clonotype was counted at least ten times. The rearrangement joins TRBV5-1 to TRBJ2-2; D is possibly TRBD2 (6 bases). Looked up from germline, CDR1 is SGHRS and CDR2 is YFSETQ. V was clipped by 1 base and J by 5 bases, with 12 bases between them. The CDR3 contains 15 residues. CDR3 bases: TGCGCCAGCAGCTTGACTGTTCGGGGGACCGGGGAGCTGTTTTTT. Protein product: CASSLTVRGTGELFF.

This clonotype was recorded a few times. V is TRBV3-1 and J is TRBJ2-7, with a possible D match to TRBD1 (5 bases). The CDR3 covers 15 residues. CDR1 is LGHDT, CDR2 YNNKEL, per germline (reference sequence). V was trimmed by 1 base and J by 2 bases, leaving 12 bases between them. The chain's CDR3 is CASSQAGRAPYEQYF. DNA of the CDR3: TGTGCCAGCAGCCAAGCGGGCAGGGCACCCTACGAGCAGTACTTC.

This clonotype was detected only a few times. This sequence joins TRBV7-3 and TRBJ1-6; perhaps TRBD1 as D (5 bases). Germline V gene data show CDR1 as SGHTA and CDR2 as FQGTGA. V lost 4 bases and J 2 bases, leaving 6 bases between the germline ends. The CDR3 contains 14 residues. The CDR3 protein is CASSWGAYNSPLHF. The CDR3 region has the DNA TGTGCCAGCAGCTGGGGCGCCTATAATTCACCCCTCCACTTT.

The chain carries TRBV4-2 and TRBJ1-2, with 9 positions matching TRBD1. The V gene's germline CDR1 is LGHNA and CDR2 YNFKEQ. CDR3 length equals 14 residues. With 6 bases clipped from V and 7 bases from J, the junction kept 9 bases outside the gene matches. The CDR3 reads CASRAGQGRGGYTF. CDR3 sequence (DNA): TGTGCCAGCAGGGCGGGACAGGGACGGGGTGGCTACACCTTC.

This clonotype was observed many times. The chain couples TRBV28 to TRBJ1-1; 7 positions agree with TRBD1. V lost 6 bases, J lost 5 bases, and 6 bases stayed unmatched. Germline-derived CDR1 and CDR2 are MDHEN and SYDVKM. The CDR3 loop spans 13 amino acids. CDR3 sequence (DNA): TGTGCCAGCAGCCCGTACAGGGGAACTGAAGCTTTCTTT. Residues: CASSPYRGTEAFF.

This clonotype occurred a few times. V usage is TRBV7-9 and J usage is TRBJ2-5, with 7 nucleotides matching TRBD2. With V trimmed by 3 bases and J by 1 base, 8 bases remained unmatched. This CDR3 spans 16 amino acids. CDR1 and CDR2 (germline): SEHNR, FQNEAQ (reference sequence). This CDR3 reads CASSFISSGSQETQYF. CDR3 coding DNA: TGTGCCAGCAGCTTCATCTCTAGCGGTAGCCAAGAGACCCAGTACTTC.

The chain uses TRBV18 and TRBJ2-7; 7 positions agree with TRBD1. The V segment lost 4 bases and the J segment 2 bases; nucleotides outside the gene matches: 5. The CDR3 is 14 amino acids. Germline lookup yields CDR1 KGHSH and CDR2 LQKENI. The CDR3 bases are TGTGCCAGCTCACAACCGGGACAGACCTACGAGCAGTACTTC. Protein sequence: CASSQPGQTYEQYF.

This chain links TRBV12-3 or TRBV12-4 with TRBJ1-1; no clear D. V gave up 10 bases and J gave up 1 base, with 19 bases separating them. The CDR3 has 15 amino acids. The CDR3 sequence: CATTWGGRPNTEAFF. CDR3 nucleotides: TGTGCCACCACCTGGGGAGGACGGCCGAACACTGAAGCTTTCTTT.